Below, one T cell receptor beta chain is given with its context. Its antigen is not identified. The sample comes from a study of cytomegalovirus exposure and HLA in healthy donors. Findings and limits, study-wide: CMV serostatus was the only immune exposure information that was available. For cytomegalovirus status, the classifier reportedly gave diagnoses with high specificity and sensitivity. A later analysis associated around 17,000 TCR beta sequences with HLA alleles at a 0.05 false discovery rate.

A multiplex PCR was run with 60 Vbeta primers and 13 Jbeta primers. In the study's own analysis: An analysis performed later counted around 86 million unique TCR beta chains (around 11 million of them shared). Here immunoSEQ multiplex PCR was the method, and the copy in TCRdb shows in-frame clones only, minus some. V, J and clone size reflect that table, while D and trimming were determined from the DNA. The table lists around 170,000 clones, 81% of them singletons, with less than 4.5% in the top ten. The CDR3 runs to 14 residues. CDR1 and CDR2 (germline): ENHRY, SYGVKD. After removal of 7 bases from V and 7 bases from J, the junction contained 8 bases not matched to a gene.

The receptor was isolated from a man between 45 and 60 years old in good health and CMV-seronegative. The sequenced sample was PBMCs. This rearrangement joins TRBV10-3 to TRBJ2-2; 8 positions match TRBD2. This CDR3 reads CAITPGGAGGELFF. The DNA for the CDR3 is TGTGCCATCACCCCCGGGGGGGCCGGCGGGGAGCTGTTTTTT.